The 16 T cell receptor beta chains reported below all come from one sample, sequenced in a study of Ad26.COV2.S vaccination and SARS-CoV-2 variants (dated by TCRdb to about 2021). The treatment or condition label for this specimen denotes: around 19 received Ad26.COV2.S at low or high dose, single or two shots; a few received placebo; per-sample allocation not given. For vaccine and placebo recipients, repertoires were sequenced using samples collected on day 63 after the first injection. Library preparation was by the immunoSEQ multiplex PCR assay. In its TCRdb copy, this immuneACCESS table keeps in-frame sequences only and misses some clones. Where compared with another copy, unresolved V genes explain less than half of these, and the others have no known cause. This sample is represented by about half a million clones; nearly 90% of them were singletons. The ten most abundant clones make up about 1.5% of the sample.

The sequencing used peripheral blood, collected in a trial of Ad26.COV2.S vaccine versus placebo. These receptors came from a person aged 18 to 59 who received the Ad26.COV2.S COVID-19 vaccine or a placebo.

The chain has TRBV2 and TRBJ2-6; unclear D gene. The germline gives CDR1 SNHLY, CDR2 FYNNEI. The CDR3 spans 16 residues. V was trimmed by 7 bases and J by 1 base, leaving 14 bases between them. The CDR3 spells CASTPGMASGANVLTF. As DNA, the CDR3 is TGTGCCAGCACTCCGGGTATGGCGTCTGGGGCCAACGTCCTGACTTTC. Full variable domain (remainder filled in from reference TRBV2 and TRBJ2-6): EPEVTQTPSHQVTQMGQEVILRCVPISNHLYFYWYRQILGQKVEFLVSFYNNEISEKSEIFDDQFSVERPDGSNFTLKIRSTKLEDSAMYFCASTPGMASGANVLTFGAGSRLTVL.

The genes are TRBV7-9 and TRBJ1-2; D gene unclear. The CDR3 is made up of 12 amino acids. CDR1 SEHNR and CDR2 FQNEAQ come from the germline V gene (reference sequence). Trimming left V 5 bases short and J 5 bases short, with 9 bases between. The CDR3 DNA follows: TGTGCCAGCAGCCGACCTGGGTATGGCTACACCTTC. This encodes CASSRPGYGYTF.

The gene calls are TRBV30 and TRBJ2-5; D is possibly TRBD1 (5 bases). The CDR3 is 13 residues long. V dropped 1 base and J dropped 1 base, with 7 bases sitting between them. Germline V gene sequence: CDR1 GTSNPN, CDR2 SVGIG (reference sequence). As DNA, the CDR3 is TGTGCCTGGAGTGCAGGGCTCCAAGAGACCCAGTACTTC. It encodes CAWSAGLQETQYF.

Here the CDR3 reads CASRAVGRETQYF. CDR3 DNA: TGTGCCAGCAGGGCGGTAGGTAGGGAGACCCAGTACTTC. The J gene is TRBJ2-5, the V gene TRBV19, with D possibly being TRBD1 (5 bases). CDR3 size: 13 residues. From germline, CDR1 is LNHDA and CDR2 SQIVND (reference sequence). The ends were cut back, 9 bases at V and 5 bases at J, with 16 bases in the middle.

The CDR3 DNA reads TGTGCCACCAGCAGTCGGGGGTCTAGGCAGCCCCAGCATTTT. Residues: CATSSRGSRQPQHF. The chain combines TRBV15 with TRBJ1-5, with D perhaps matching TRBD1 (5 bases). The CDR3 contains 14 residues. The germline CDR1 and CDR2 sequences are LNHNV and YYDKDF (reference sequence). V was shortened by 3 bases and J by 7 bases, with 13 bases between the two germline ends.

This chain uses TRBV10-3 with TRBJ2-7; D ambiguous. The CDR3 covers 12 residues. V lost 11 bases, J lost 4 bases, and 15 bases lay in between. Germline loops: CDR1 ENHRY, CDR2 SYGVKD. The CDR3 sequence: CAFPRPLYEQYF. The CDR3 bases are TGTGCCTTTCCAAGGCCTCTTTACGAGCAGTACTTC.

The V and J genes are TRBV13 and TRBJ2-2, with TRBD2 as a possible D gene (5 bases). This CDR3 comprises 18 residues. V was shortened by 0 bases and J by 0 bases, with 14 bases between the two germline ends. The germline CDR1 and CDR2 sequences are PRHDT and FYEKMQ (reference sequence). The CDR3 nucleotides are TGTGCCAGCAGCTTAGGGCTAGCTCAGTTCGCGAACACCGGGGAGCTGTTTTTT. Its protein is CASSLGLAQFANTGELFF. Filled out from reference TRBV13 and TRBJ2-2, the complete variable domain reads AAGVIQSPRHLIKEKRETATLKCYPIPRHDTVYWYQQGPGQDPQFLISFYEKMQSDKGSIPDRFSAQQFSDYHSELNMSSLELGDSALYFCASSLGLAQFANTGELFFGEGSRLTVL.

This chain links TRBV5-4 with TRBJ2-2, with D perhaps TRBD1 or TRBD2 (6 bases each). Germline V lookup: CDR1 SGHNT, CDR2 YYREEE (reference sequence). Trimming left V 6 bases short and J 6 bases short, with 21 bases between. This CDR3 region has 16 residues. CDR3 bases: TGTGCCAGCACATCAGAGGGGGGACGACTCTCCGGGGAGCTGTTTTTT. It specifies CASTSEGGRLSGELFF.

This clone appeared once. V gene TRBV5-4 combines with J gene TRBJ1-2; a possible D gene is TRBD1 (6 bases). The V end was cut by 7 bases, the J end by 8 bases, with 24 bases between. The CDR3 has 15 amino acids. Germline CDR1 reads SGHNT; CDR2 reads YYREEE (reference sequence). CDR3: CASGLTGRGGKGYTF. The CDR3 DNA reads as TGTGCCAGCGGGTTAACAGGGAGGGGAGGAAAAGGCTACACCTTC.

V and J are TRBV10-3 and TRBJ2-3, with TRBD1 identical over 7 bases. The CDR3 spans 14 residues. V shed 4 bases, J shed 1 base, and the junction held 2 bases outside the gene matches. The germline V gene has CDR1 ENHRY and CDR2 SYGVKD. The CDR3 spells CAISAQGGTDTQYF. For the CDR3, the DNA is TGTGCCATCAGTGCTCAGGGGGGCACAGATACGCAGTATTTT.

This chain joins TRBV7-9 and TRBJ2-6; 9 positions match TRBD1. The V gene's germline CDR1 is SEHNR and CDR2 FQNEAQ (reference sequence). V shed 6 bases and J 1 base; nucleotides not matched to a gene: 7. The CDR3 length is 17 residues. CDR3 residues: CASRLGQGLSGANVLTF. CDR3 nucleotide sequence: TGTGCCAGCAGGCTCGGACAGGGGCTATCTGGGGCCAACGTCCTGACTTTC.

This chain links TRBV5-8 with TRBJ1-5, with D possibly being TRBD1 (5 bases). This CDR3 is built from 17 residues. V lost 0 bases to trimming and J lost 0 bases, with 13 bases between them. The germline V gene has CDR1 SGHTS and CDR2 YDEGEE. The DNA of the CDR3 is TGTGCCAGCAGCTTGGGGCGGGGGATCTATAGCAATCAGCCCCAGCATTTT. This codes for CASSLGRGIYSNQPQHF. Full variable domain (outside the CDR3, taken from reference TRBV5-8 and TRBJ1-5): EAGVTQSPTHLIKTRGQQATLRCSPISGHTSVYWYQQALGLGLQFLLWYDEGEERNRGNFPPRFSGRQFPNYSSELNVNALELEDSALYLCASSLGRGIYSNQPQHFGDGTRLSIL.

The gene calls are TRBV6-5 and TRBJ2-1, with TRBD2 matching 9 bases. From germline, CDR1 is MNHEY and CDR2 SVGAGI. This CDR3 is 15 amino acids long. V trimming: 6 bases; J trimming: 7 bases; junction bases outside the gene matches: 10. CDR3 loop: CASRRPLAGPNEQFF. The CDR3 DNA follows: TGTGCCAGCAGGCGACCTCTAGCGGGGCCGAATGAGCAGTTCTTC.

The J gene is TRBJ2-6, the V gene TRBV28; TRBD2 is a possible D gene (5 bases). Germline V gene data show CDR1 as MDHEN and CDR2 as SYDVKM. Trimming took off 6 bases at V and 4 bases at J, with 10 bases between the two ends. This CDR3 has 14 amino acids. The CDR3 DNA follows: TGTGCCAGCAGGGCGGGTGGCGGGGCCAACGTCCTGACTTTC. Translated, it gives CASRAGGGANVLTF.

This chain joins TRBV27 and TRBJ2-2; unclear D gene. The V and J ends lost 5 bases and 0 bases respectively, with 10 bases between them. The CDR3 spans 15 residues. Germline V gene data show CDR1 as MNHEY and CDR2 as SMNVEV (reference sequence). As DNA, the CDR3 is TGTGCCAGCAGTCCCGGCTCCCCGAACACCGGGGAGCTGTTTTTT. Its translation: CASSPGSPNTGELFF.

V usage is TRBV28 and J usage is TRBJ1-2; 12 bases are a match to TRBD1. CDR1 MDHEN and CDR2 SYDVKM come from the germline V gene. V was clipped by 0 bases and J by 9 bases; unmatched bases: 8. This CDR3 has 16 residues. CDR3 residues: CASSLWGTGGVFSYTF. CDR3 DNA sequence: TGTGCCAGCAGTTTATGGGGGACAGGGGGCGTTTTTAGCTACACCTTC.